This TCR beta chain was retrieved from a study of T cell changes during pregnancy in multiple sclerosis. The method was immunoSEQ multiplex PCR; TCRdb's version includes in-frame clones alone and lacks a portion of them. The sample carries nearly 20,000 clones, about nine tenths recorded once. Trimming took 3 bases from V and 3 from J; bases not matched to a gene: 8. CDR3 length: 17 amino acids. Germline V lookup: CDR1 SGHAT, CDR2 FQNNGV. The genes are TRBV11-2 and TRBJ2-3; 11 positions agree with TRBD2. Sequencing was performed on CD8+ T cells from peripheral blood mononuclear cells, taken in the third trimester of pregnancy. The TCR sequence derives from a female donor in good health, enrolled as a control in a pregnancy study. The CDR3 region has the DNA TGTGCCAGCAGCTTCCATGTAGCGGGGGGGCCGACAGATACGCAGTATTTT. Its protein is CASSFHVAGGPTDTQYF.